This T cell receptor (beta chain) was found in a study of blood T cell repertoires in COVID-19. In the study overall: COVID-19 samples collected from the United States, Italy and Spain covered acute and convalescent phases. From T cells, B-cell-depleted T cells, or PBMCs came the material, which was cDNA or gDNA.

Produced via immunoSEQ multiplex PCR; TCRdb's table is partial and in-frame only. The sample holds nearly 250,000 clones, 65% to 90% seen once. The CDR3 is 11 amino acids. The V gene's germline CDR1 is SNHLY and CDR2 FYNNEI. Trimming cost V 6 bases and J 10 bases, with 11 bases left between them. The chain recombines TRBV2 with TRBJ2-3; a possible D gene is TRBD2 (5 bases). Sequencing was carried out using PBMCs or T cells enriched from blood (not recorded which). The clonotype was recovered from a woman in her forties or fifties with acute COVID-19. The CDR3 here is CASSVMEAQYF. CDR3 sequence (DNA): TGTGCCAGCAGCGTAATGGAGGCGCAGTATTTT.